This entry lists 5 T cell receptor beta chains sequenced from one sample in a study of type 1 regulatory T cells. General observations from the study: Tr1 cells had a more restricted TCR repertoire than non-Tr1 cells.

These receptors are not linked to any known antigen. TCRdb re-called the reads through MiXCR, storing one row per CDR3 protein. The sample shows about 71,000 distinct CDR3 sequences, less than 25% of them seen only once. Specimen: cultured type 1 regulatory T (Tr1) cells, either the whole culture or a sorted fraction (not recorded which). These receptors were taken from a human donor in good health.

V and J are TRBV7-2 and TRBJ2-7, with 10 bases matching TRBD1. V trimming: 5 bases; J trimming: 6 bases; junction bases outside the gene matches: 10. Germline V gene lookup returns CDR1 SGHTA and CDR2 FQGNSA. CDR3 length equals 15 residues. The CDR3 reads CASSQPGQGLVEQYF. CDR3 DNA sequence: TGTGCCAGCAGCCAGCCGGGACAGGGGCTTGTCGAGCAGTACTTC.

A word on this clonotype: A much more abundant neighbour one base away suggests this may be a read error. This chain connects TRBV7-2 to TRBJ2-5; D not resolved. Germline V gene data show CDR1 as SGHTA and CDR2 as FQGNSA. The CDR3 spans 11 residues. CDR3 in amino acids: CAGSLVETQYF. The CDR3 DNA is TGTGCCGGCAGCTTAGTGGAGACCCAGTACTTC.

Points on this clonotype: A read error may account for a junction end that differs from germline. V gene TRBV20-1 combines with J gene TRBJ2-7; tentative D call: TRBD2 (6 bases). Germline lookup yields CDR1 DFQATT and CDR2 SNEGSKA (reference sequence). The CDR3 covers 14 residues. The CDR3 region has the DNA TGCAGTGCTAGAATGCCGGGACTCTCCAACGAGCAGTACTTC. It yields the protein CSARMPGLSNEQYF.

This clonotype was recorded a few times. This chain joins TRBV20-1 and TRBJ2-5; D not resolved. V lost 1 base to trimming and J lost 1 base, with 1 base between them. CDR3 length: 11 residues. Germline CDR1 and CDR2: DFQATT and SNEGSKA (reference sequence). This CDR3 reads CSARAQETQYF. The CDR3, as DNA: TGCAGTGCTAGAGCCCAAGAGACCCAGTACTTC.

The V and J genes are TRBV20-1 and TRBJ2-5, with D maybe TRBD2 (5 bases). CDR1 DFQATT and CDR2 SNEGSKA come from the germline V gene (reference sequence). V lost 0 bases to trimming and J lost 0 bases, with 11 bases between them. This CDR3 has 15 residues. CDR3 protein: CSARDHSVYQETQYF. CDR3 in DNA: TGCAGTGCTAGAGATCATAGCGTGTACCAAGAGACCCAGTACTTC.